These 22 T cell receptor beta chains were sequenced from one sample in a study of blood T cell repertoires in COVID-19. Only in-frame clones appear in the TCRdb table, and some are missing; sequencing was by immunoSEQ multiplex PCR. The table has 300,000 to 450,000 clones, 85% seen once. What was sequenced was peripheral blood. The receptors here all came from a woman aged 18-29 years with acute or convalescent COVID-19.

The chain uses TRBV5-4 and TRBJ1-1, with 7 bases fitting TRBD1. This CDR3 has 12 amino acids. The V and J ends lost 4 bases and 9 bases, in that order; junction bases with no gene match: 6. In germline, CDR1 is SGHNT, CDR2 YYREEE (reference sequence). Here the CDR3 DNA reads TGTGCCAGCAGCCTTAGACAGGGAAAAGCTTTCTTT. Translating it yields CASSLRQGKAFF.

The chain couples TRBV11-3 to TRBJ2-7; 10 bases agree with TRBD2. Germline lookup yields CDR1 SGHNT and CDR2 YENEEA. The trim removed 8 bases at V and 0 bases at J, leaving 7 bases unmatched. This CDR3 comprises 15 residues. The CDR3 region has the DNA TGTGCCAGCGGACCCGGACTAGCGGTCTCCTACGAGCAGTACTTC. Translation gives CASGPGLAVSYEQYF.

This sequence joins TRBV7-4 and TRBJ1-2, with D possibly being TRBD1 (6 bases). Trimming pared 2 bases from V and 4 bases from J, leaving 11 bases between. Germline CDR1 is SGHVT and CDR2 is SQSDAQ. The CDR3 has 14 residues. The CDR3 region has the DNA TGTGCCAGCAGCTTATTGGGCAGGGGCTATGGCTACACCTTC. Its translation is CASSLLGRGYGYTF. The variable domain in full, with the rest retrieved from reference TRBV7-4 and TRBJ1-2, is GAGVSQSPRYKVAKRGRDVALRCDSISGHVTLYWYRQTLGQGSEVLTYSQSDAQRDKSGRPSGRFSAERPERSVSTLKIQRTEQGDSAVYLCASSLLGRGYGYTFGSGTRLTVV.

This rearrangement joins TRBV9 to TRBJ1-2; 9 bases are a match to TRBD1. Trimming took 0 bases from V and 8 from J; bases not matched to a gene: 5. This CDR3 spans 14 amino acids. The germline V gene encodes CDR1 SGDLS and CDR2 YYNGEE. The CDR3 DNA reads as TGTGCCAGCAGCGTAGGACAGGGGGAGGAGGGCTACACCTTC. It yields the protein CASSVGQGEEGYTF.

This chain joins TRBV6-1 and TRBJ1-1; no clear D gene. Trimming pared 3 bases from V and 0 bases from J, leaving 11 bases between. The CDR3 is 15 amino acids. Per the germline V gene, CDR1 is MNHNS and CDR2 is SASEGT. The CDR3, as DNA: TGTGCCAGCAGTGAGGCGGCGACCATGAACACTGAAGCTTTCTTT. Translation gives CASSEAATMNTEAFF.

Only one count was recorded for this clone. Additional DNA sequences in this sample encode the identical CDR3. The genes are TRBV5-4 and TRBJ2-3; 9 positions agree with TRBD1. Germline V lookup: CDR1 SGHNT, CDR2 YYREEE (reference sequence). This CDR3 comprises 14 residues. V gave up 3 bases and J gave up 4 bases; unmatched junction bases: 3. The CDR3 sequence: CASSSQGAADTQYF. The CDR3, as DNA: TGTGCCAGCAGCTCACAGGGGGCCGCAGATACGCAGTATTTT.

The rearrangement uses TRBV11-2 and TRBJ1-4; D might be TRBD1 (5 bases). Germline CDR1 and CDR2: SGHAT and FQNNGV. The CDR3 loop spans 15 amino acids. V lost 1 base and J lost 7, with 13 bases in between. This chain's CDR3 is CASSLADQRGEKLFF. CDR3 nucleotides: TGTGCCAGCAGCTTAGCTGATCAAAGGGGTGAAAAACTGTTTTTT.

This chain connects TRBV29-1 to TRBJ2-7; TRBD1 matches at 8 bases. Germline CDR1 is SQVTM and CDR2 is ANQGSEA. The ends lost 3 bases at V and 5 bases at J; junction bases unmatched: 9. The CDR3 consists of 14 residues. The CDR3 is CSVDDDRGSHEQYF. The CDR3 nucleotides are TGCAGCGTTGACGATGACAGGGGTAGCCACGAGCAGTACTTC.

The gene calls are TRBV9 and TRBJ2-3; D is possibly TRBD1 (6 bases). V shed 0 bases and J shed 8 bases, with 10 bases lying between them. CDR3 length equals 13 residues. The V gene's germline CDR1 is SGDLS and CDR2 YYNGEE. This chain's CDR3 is CASSVEQGSTQYF. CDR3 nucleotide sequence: TGTGCCAGCAGCGTAGAACAGGGAAGTACGCAGTATTTT.

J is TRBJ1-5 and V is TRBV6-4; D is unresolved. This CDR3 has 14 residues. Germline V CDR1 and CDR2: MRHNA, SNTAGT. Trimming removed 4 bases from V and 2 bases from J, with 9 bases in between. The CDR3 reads CASSARLGNQPQHF. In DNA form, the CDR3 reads TGTGCCAGCAGTGCCAGGTTGGGCAATCAGCCCCAGCATTTT.

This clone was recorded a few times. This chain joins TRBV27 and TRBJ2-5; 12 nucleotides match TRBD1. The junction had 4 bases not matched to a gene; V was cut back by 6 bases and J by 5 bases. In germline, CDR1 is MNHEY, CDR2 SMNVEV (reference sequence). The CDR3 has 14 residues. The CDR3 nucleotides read TGTGCCAGCAGGGGACAGGGGGCTGGGGAGACCCAGTACTTC. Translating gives CASRGQGAGETQYF.

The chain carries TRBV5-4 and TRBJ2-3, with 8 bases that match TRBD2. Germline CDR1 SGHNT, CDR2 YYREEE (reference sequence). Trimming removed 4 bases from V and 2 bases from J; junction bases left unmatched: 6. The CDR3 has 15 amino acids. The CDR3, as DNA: TGTGCCAGCAGCCTAACAGCGGGGGACACAGATACGCAGTATTTT. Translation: CASSLTAGDTDTQYF.

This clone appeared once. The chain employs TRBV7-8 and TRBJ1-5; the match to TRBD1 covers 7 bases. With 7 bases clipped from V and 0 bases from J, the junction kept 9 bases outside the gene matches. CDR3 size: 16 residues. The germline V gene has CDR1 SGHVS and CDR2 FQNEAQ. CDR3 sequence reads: CASKGTDGNSNQPQHF. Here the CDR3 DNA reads TGTGCCAGCAAAGGGACAGACGGTAATAGCAATCAGCCCCAGCATTTT.

For the CDR3, the DNA is TGTGCCAGCACAATCAGTACGGGCTCCTACGAGCAGTACTTC. Protein product: CASTISTGSYEQYF. The chain has TRBV27 and TRBJ2-7; D is ambiguous. Trimming shortened V by 7 bases and J by 0 bases, and 13 bases separated the two germline ends. The CDR3 is made up of 14 amino acids. Germline V gene sequence: CDR1 MNHEY, CDR2 SMNVEV (reference sequence).

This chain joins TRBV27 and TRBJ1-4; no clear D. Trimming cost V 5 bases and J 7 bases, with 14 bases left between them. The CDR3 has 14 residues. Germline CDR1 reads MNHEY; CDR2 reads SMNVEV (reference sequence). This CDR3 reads CASSGLAGVEKLFF. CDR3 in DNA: TGTGCCAGCAGTGGCCTGGCGGGTGTTGAAAAACTGTTTTTT.

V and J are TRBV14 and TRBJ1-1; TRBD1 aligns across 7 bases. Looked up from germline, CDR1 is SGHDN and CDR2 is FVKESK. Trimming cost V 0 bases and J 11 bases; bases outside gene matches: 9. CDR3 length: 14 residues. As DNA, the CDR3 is TGTGCCAGCAGCCAAGAATTTAGGGGGCCTGGGGCTTTCTTT. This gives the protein CASSQEFRGPGAFF.

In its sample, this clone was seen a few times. CDR3 bases: TGTGCCAGCAGTTTATCGGGAGGCTCTGGAAACACCATATATTTT. This sequence encodes CASSLSGGSGNTIYF. The gene calls are TRBV27 and TRBJ1-3, with no clear D. CDR1 MNHEY and CDR2 SMNVEV come from the germline V gene (reference sequence). The CDR3 loop spans 15 amino acids. Between the trimmed V and J ends, which lost 0 bases and 0 bases, there was a span of 6 bases.

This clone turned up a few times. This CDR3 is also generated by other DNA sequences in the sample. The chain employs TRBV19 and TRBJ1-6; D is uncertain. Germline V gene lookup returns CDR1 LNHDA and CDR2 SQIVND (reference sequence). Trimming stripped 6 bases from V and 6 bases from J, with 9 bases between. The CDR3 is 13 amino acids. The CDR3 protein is CASSRGFNSPLHF. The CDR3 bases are TGTGCCAGTAGCCGAGGGTTTAATTCACCCCTCCACTTT.

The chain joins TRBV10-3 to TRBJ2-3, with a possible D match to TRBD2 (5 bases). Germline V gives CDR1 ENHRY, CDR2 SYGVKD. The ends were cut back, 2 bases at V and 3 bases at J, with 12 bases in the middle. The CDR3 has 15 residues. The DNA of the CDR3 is TGTGCCATCAGTGAGGGAGGCCGGGGAACAGATACGCAGTATTTT. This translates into CAISEGGRGTDTQYF.

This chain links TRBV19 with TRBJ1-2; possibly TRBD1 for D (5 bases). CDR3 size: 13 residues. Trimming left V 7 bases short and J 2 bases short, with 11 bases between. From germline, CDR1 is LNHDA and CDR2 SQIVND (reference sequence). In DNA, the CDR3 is TGTGCCAGTAACTCGGGGGAGAACTATGGCTACACCTTC. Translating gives CASNSGENYGYTF.

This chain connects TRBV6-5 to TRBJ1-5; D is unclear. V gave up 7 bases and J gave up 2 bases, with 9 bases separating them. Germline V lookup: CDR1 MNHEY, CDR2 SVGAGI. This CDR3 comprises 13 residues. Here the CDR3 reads CASTRTRNQPQHF. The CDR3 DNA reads TGTGCCAGCACGCGAACTCGCAATCAGCCCCAGCATTTT.

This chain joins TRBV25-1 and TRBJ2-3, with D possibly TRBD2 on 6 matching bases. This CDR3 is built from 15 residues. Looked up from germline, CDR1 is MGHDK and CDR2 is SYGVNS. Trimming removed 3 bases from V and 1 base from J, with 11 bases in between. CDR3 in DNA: TGTGCCAGCAGTGATTACGGGAGAGGCACAGATACGCAGTATTTT. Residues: CASSDYGRGTDTQYF.